Each of the 22 T cell receptor beta chains below was sequenced from the same sample in a study of vaccination and CD4 T cells after COVID-19. The antigens for these receptors are not known. The study sequenced cultured CD4+ T cell DNA using the Oncomine TCR Beta short-read assay. TCRdb redid the calling of the PCR reads with MiXCR, one entry per CDR3 protein. The sample lists 16,000 or so distinct CDR3 sequences; approximately 57% were seen once. Specified treatment: 10-day PBMC culture with coronavirus spike peptide pools or control peptides (ViraFEST assay). This specimen consisted of CD4+ T cells from blood, cultured in vitro, obtained before SARS-CoV-2 vaccination. The receptors were gathered from a human donor who had recovered from COVID-19.

This rearrangement joins TRBV19 to TRBJ1-5; 8 bases agree with TRBD1. Germline trimming cut 7 bases from V and 6 bases from J; bases unmatched to any gene: 14. Per the germline V gene, CDR1 is LNHDA and CDR2 is SQIVND (reference sequence). CDR3 size: 16 residues. CDR3 DNA: TGTGCCAGTACCAATACTCGGACAGGGAGTATTCAGCCCCAGCATTTT. This codes for CASTNTRTGSIQPQHF.

This clonotype was counted a few times. The J gene is TRBJ2-1, the V gene TRBV10-3, with 7 bases that match TRBD1. The CDR3 is 13 residues long. CDR1 ENHRY and CDR2 SYGVKD come from the germline V gene. Trimming removed 3 bases from V and 11 bases from J; junction bases left unmatched: 7. The CDR3 DNA follows: TGTGCCATCAGTGAATCAGGGACAGATAAGCAGTTCTTC. Translated: CAISESGTDKQFF.

The chain employs TRBV11-1 and TRBJ1-3; 7 bases align to TRBD1. J lost 3 bases, V lost 3 bases, and 8 bases had no gene match. The CDR3 runs to 16 residues. The germline V gene has CDR1 SGHAT and CDR2 FQDESV (reference sequence). The CDR3 sequence is CASSFGGGDHGNTIYF. In nucleotides, the CDR3 is TGTGCCAGCAGCTTCGGAGGGGGCGATCATGGAAACACCATATATTTT.

V usage is TRBV14 and J usage is TRBJ2-3; D is unresolved. Germline V gene sequence: CDR1 SGHDN, CDR2 FVKESK. The CDR3 contains 15 residues. V was clipped by 1 base and J by 2 bases, with 10 bases between them. CDR3 DNA sequence: TGTGCCAGCAGCCAAGTAACGGACCCCACAGATACGCAGTATTTT. Protein: CASSQVTDPTDTQYF.

About this clonotype: At one end the junction does not follow the germline gene, possibly because of a read error. The V and J genes are TRBV20-1 and TRBJ2-2; 7 bases agree with TRBD1. The CDR3 has 13 residues. CDR1 and CDR2 from the germline V gene are DFQATT and SNEGSKA (reference sequence). This CDR3 is CSAQQGHTGELFF. The CDR3 DNA is TGCAGTGCCCAACAGGGGCACACTGGGGAGCTGTTTTTT.

This clonotype was detected only a few times. The chain links TRBV2 to TRBJ2-7, with D possibly being TRBD2 (5 bases). The germline CDR1 and CDR2 sequences are SNHLY and FYNNEI. This CDR3 has 13 residues. V was cut by 4 bases and J by 5 bases, with 12 bases left in between. For the CDR3, the DNA is TGTGCCAGCAGTGGGCTATGGACTGACGAGCAGTACTTC. Its protein product is CASSGLWTDEQYF.

V and J are TRBV12-3 or TRBV12-4 and TRBJ2-5; D is unresolved. There are 11 residues in the CDR3. Trimming pared 3 bases from V and 5 bases from J, leaving 4 bases between. The CDR3 region is CASSLRETQYF. As DNA, the CDR3 is TGTGCCAGCAGTTTGAGGGAGACCCAGTACTTC.

The chain couples TRBV6-1 to TRBJ2-5; tentative D call: TRBD2 (6 bases). The germline CDR1 and CDR2 sequences are MNHNS and SASEGT. The CDR3 extends over 16 amino acids. Trimming removed 2 bases from V and 5 bases from J, with 18 bases in between. Here the CDR3 reads CASSEHWRAFVETQYF. In DNA, the CDR3 is TGTGCCAGCAGTGAACACTGGAGGGCCTTCGTCGAGACCCAGTACTTC.

This clonotype was detected a few times. V and J are TRBV2 and TRBJ1-1; maybe TRBD1 (6 bases). The length of the CDR3 is 11 residues. Trimming stripped 5 bases from V and 10 bases from J, with 11 bases between. Germline CDR1 is SNHLY and CDR2 is FYNNEI. CDR3 DNA sequence: TGTGCCAGCAGTCCGGGACAAAGAGCTTTCTTT. Translated: CASSPGQRAFF.

The CDR3 here is CASRDYQDNEQFF. The CDR3 DNA reads TGTGCCAGCAGGGACTATCAAGACAATGAGCAGTTCTTC. The chain recombines TRBV6-1 with TRBJ2-1, with D possibly TRBD2 on 6 matching bases. The length of the CDR3 is 13 residues. Per the germline V gene, CDR1 is MNHNS and CDR2 is SASEGT. V lost 6 bases to trimming and J lost 5 bases, with 11 bases between them.

This clonotype was recorded a few times. V and J are TRBV7-2 and TRBJ1-4, with D unresolved. The CDR3 contains 13 residues. Trimming took off 1 base at V and 5 bases at J, with 5 bases between the two ends. From germline, CDR1 is SGHTA and CDR2 FQGNSA. CDR3 sequence (DNA): TGTGCCAGCAGCTTAGGGAGCAATGAAAAACTGTTTTTT. Protein product: CASSLGSNEKLFF.

The V and J genes are TRBV20-1 and TRBJ2-3, with D tentatively TRBD1 (5 bases). Looked up from germline, CDR1 is DFQATT and CDR2 is SNEGSKA (reference sequence). V was trimmed by 0 bases and J by 3 bases, leaving 10 bases between them. The CDR3 is 14 residues long. The CDR3 reads CSARDWGQTDTQYF. For the CDR3, the DNA is TGCAGTGCTAGAGATTGGGGCCAAACAGATACGCAGTATTTT.

This clonotype has a handful of counts. The genes are TRBV7-2 and TRBJ2-5; 9 bases are shared with TRBD2. Germline trimming cut 1 base from V and 5 bases from J; bases unmatched to any gene: 2. CDR1 is SGHTA and CDR2 is FQGNSA in the germline V gene. CDR3 size: 14 residues. The CDR3 is CASSLVAGGETQYF. The CDR3 DNA is TGTGCCAGCAGCTTAGTTGCGGGAGGGGAGACCCAGTACTTC.

The J gene is TRBJ1-1, the V gene TRBV18, with D uncertain. The V gene lost 5 bases and the J gene lost 5 bases, with 12 bases spanning the gap. CDR3 length: 13 amino acids. Germline V lookup: CDR1 KGHSH, CDR2 LQKENI. The CDR3 nucleotides read TGTGCCAGCTCATTCGTGCGAGATACTGAAGCTTTCTTT. The encoded protein is CASSFVRDTEAFF.

The chain carries TRBV20-1 and TRBJ2-5; no clear D. Trimming stripped 5 bases from V and 5 bases from J, with 12 bases between. The germline V gene has CDR1 DFQATT and CDR2 SNEGSKA (reference sequence). This CDR3 has 12 amino acids. The CDR3 nucleotides are TGCAGTGCTGAAAGGAAAGACGAGACCCAGTACTTC. The encoded protein is CSAERKDETQYF.

The chain couples TRBV30 to TRBJ1-1; D possibly corresponds to TRBD1 (5 bases). Germline values: CDR1 GTSNPN, CDR2 SVGIG (reference sequence). Trimming stripped 7 bases from V and 1 base from J, with 13 bases between. The CDR3 covers 13 residues. The CDR3 region is CAFIWGRNTEAFF. CDR3 DNA: TGTGCCTTCATCTGGGGGAGGAACACTGAAGCTTTCTTT.

The chain couples TRBV19 to TRBJ1-1; D might be TRBD1 (5 bases). The germline V gene has CDR1 LNHDA and CDR2 SQIVND (reference sequence). The CDR3 totals 14 residues. Trimming pared 4 bases from V and 8 bases from J, leaving 17 bases between. This CDR3 is CASSRDKTDREAFF. CDR3 nucleotide sequence: TGTGCCAGTAGTAGGGATAAGACCGACAGAGAAGCTTTCTTT.

This clonotype was detected a few times. The V gene is TRBV19, the J gene TRBJ2-2, with TRBD1 as a possible D gene (6 bases). Germline-derived CDR1 and CDR2 are LNHDA and SQIVND (reference sequence). Trimming pared 5 bases from V and 2 bases from J, leaving 12 bases between. CDR3 length equals 15 residues. The CDR3 nucleotides are TGTGCCAGTAGTGGGCAAGGGGGAAACACCGGGGAGCTGTTTTTT. Translated: CASSGQGGNTGELFF.

The chain combines TRBV20-1 with TRBJ2-7; D is possibly TRBD2 (6 bases). The ends were cut back, 3 bases at V and 2 bases at J, with 8 bases in the middle. This CDR3 is built from 12 residues. Germline V gene data show CDR1 as DFQATT and CDR2 as SNEGSKA (reference sequence). In DNA, the CDR3 is TGCAGTGCTAGCGGGAGTGCCTACGAGCAGTACTTC. Its translation: CSASGSAYEQYF.

The V gene is TRBV6-1, the J gene TRBJ1-1; D is uncertain. V was clipped by 5 bases and J by 4 bases, with 17 bases between them. The CDR3 is 15 residues long. Germline CDR1 is MNHNS and CDR2 is SASEGT. In nucleotides, the CDR3 is TGTGCCAGCAGTCCGAATCGCCTGGGATCCACTGAAGCTTTCTTT. Its translation: CASSPNRLGSTEAFF.

The CDR3 is CASRDRNRGEYGYTF. In DNA, the CDR3 is TGTGCCAGCAGAGACAGGAACAGGGGAGAATATGGCTACACCTTC. The V and J genes are TRBV6-1 and TRBJ1-2, with 7 nucleotides matching TRBD1. This CDR3 is 15 amino acids long. Germline lookup yields CDR1 MNHNS and CDR2 SASEGT. Trimming removed 6 bases from V and 5 bases from J; junction bases left unmatched: 12.

This clonotype was observed a few times. This chain connects TRBV20-1 to TRBJ2-2, with 9 bases fitting TRBD1. CDR3 length: 14 residues. Per the germline V gene, CDR1 is DFQATT and CDR2 is SNEGSKA (reference sequence). With 3 bases clipped from V and 1 base from J, the junction kept 0 bases outside the gene matches. Here the CDR3 DNA reads TGCAGTGCTAGGACAGGGGGGAACACCGGGGAGCTGTTTTTT. It codes for CSARTGGNTGELFF.